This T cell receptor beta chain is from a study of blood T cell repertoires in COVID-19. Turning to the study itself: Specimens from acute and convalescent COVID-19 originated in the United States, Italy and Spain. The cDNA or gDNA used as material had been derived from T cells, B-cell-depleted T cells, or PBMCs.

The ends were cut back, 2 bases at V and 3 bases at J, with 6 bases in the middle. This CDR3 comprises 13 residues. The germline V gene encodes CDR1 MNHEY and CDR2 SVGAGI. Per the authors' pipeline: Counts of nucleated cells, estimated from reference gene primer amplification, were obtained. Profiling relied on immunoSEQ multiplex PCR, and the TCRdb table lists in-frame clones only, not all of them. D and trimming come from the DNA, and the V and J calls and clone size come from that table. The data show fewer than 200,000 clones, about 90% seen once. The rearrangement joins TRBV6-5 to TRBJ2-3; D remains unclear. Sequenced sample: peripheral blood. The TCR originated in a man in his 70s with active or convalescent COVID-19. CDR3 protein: CASSYEQTDTQYF. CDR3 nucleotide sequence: TGTGCCAGCAGTTACGAACAGACAGATACGCAGTATTTT.